The 13 T cell receptor beta chains given below trace back to one sample, sequenced in a study of tumor-infiltrating lymphocytes in primary liver carcinoma. Unsorted bulk tissue, roughly 20-32 mg of it, served as the source for co-extraction of RNA and DNA. With about 470 ng total RNA as template and a constant-region primer, TCR beta cDNA was made. Libraries covering TCR beta were generated through three nested multiplex PCR rounds (using a slightly modified ARM-PCR). Amplification in the first two PCR rounds was performed using TRBV1-TRBV30 forward primers and a C-beta reverse primer for around 9 cycles each. TCRdb processed the multiplex PCR reads anew with MiXCR; each CDR3 protein has one entry. In the table there are about 120,000 distinct CDR3 sequences, 65% to 75% of which are singletons. Specimen: tumor-adjacent normal liver tissue. The receptor set was obtained from a woman in her sixties or seventies with primary liver carcinoma and hepatitis B virus infection.

Regarding this clonotype: The CDR3 does not end in the conserved phenylalanine or tryptophan, so this is likely a read error. The chain uses TRBV6-5 and TRBJ2-7, with D unresolved. Germline-derived CDR1 and CDR2 are MNHEY and SVGAGI. The CDR3 has 13 amino acids. The CDR3: CASSYSGSPEQYS. CDR3 nucleotides: TGCGCCAGCAGTTACTCGGGTAGTCCCGAGCAGTACTCC.

This clonotype was counted many times. The chain recombines TRBV14 with TRBJ2-3; D is possibly TRBD1 (6 bases). The CDR3 sequence is 16 residues long. Germline CDR1 and CDR2: SGHDN and FVKESK. The germline V and J ends were trimmed by 0 bases and 3 bases, with 13 bases remaining between them. The CDR3 region has the DNA TGTGCCAGCAGCCAAGATCCGCCCCAGGGGACAGATACGCAGTATTTT. Protein sequence: CASSQDPPQGTDTQYF.

J is TRBJ2-7 and V is TRBV4-3; TRBD2 is a possible D gene (6 bases). The germline V and J ends were trimmed by 1 base and 2 bases, with 18 bases remaining between them. The CDR3 has 17 amino acids. The germline gives CDR1 LGHNA, CDR2 YSLEER. CDR3 coding DNA: TGCGCCAGCAGCCAAGCCCTCGATAGCGGTCTGCCCTACGAGCAGTACTTC. This sequence encodes CASSQALDSGLPYEQYF.

Regarding this clonotype: A junction boundary mismatches the germline segment, possibly from a read error. V is TRBV7-8 and J is TRBJ2-1, with 7 bases that match TRBD2. CDR3 length: 19 amino acids. CDR1 SGHVS and CDR2 FQNEAQ come from the germline V gene. DNA for the CDR3: TGTGCCGGCAGCCCCCCACTAGCGCGACATCTACCCCTCTCTATTGAGCAGTTCTTC. Amino acid sequence: CAGSPPLARHLPLSIEQFF.

This chain uses TRBV12-3 or TRBV12-4 with TRBJ1-5; the D is unclear. The CDR3 is made up of 17 amino acids. Trimming shortened V by 2 bases and J by 2 bases, and 16 bases separated the two germline ends. The CDR3 nucleotides are TGTGCCAGCAGTTTATTGGCTTGGTCAGGCGGCAATCAGCCCCAGCATTTT. This encodes CASSLLAWSGGNQPQHF.

Concerning this clonotype itself: The germline gene is not matched at one end of the junction; a read error may be the cause. The rearrangement links TRBV5-4 to TRBJ2-5; D is possibly TRBD1 or TRBD2 (5 bases each). The CDR3 consists of 11 residues. Germline CDR1 reads SGHNT; CDR2 reads YYREEE (reference sequence). CDR3 DNA: TGTGCTAGCAGCTATCAAGGGACCCAATACTTC. Residues: CASSYQGTQYF.

The table lists this clonotype with many counts. The chain is built from TRBV4-2 and TRBJ1-3; D ambiguous. Between the trimmed V and J ends, which lost 0 bases and 2 bases, there was a span of 5 bases. This CDR3 comprises 14 residues. Per the germline V gene, CDR1 is LGHNA and CDR2 is YNFKEQ. The CDR3 spells CASSQEEPGNTIYF. CDR3 DNA sequence: TGTGCCAGCAGCCAAGAGGAGCCTGGAAACACCATATATTTT.

This chain links TRBV10-1 with TRBJ1-1; D remains ambiguous. V was clipped by 7 bases and J by 12 bases, with 21 bases between them. CDR3 length equals 13 residues. Germline-derived CDR1 and CDR2 are WNHNN and SYGVQD (reference sequence). The CDR3 DNA is TGCGCCAGCAATGGGTCGAAGAGAGGACCCCCTTTCTTT. Residues: CASNGSKRGPPFF.

About this clonotype itself: This may be a read error, as it is one base from a much larger clone. The chain carries TRBV12-3 or TRBV12-4 and TRBJ1-3, with D possibly being TRBD1 (6 bases). Trimming pared 6 bases from V and 3 bases from J, leaving 18 bases between. This CDR3 spans 16 amino acids. The CDR3 DNA reads as TGTGCCAGCAGGCCGAGACAGGAAGCGCATGGAAACACCATATATTTT. Amino acid sequence: CASRPRQEAHGNTIYF.

About this clonotype itself: Since a much larger clone is just one base distant, this may be a read error. The rearrangement joins TRBV30 to TRBJ1-5; D ambiguous. CDR1 GTSNPN and CDR2 SVGIG come from the germline V gene (reference sequence). This CDR3 has 12 amino acids. V was pared by 4 bases and J by 3 bases, with 7 bases between. CDR3 DNA sequence: TGTGCCTGGACCCGGGACAATCAGCCCCAGCATTTT. Translated, it gives CAWTRDNQPQHF.

The chain uses TRBV12-3 or TRBV12-4 and TRBJ2-4; D is possibly TRBD2 (5 bases). V was shortened by 5 bases and J by 8 bases, with 13 bases between the two germline ends. The CDR3 consists of 13 residues. The CDR3 loop reads CASSRVGVDIQYF. The CDR3 DNA reads TGTGCCAGCAGTCGAGTGGGAGTAGACATTCAGTACTTC.

As regards this clonotype: Since no conserved phenylalanine or tryptophan closes the CDR3, a read error is the likely cause. The chain joins TRBV12-3 or TRBV12-4 to TRBJ2-3; D assignment may be TRBD1 or TRBD2 (7 bases each). The CDR3 extends over 13 amino acids. In DNA form, the CDR3 reads TGTACCAGCGGGACAGCCTACACAGATACGCAGTATATT. Protein: CTSGTAYTDTQYI.

As concerns this clonotype: A much larger clone differs by one base, so this may be a read error. The chain couples TRBV30 to TRBJ1-5; TRBD1 matches 7 bases. The length of the CDR3 is 15 residues. CDR1 is GTSNPN and CDR2 is SVGIG in the germline V gene (reference sequence). V lost 5 bases to trimming and J lost 1 base; unmatched junction nucleotides: 8. The CDR3 region is CAWGEGTVSNQPQHF. CDR3 coding DNA: TGTGCCTGGGGTGAGGGGACAGTCAGCAATCAGCCCCAGCATTTT.